A selection of T cell receptor beta chains follows, all from one sample in a study of CD8 T cells in ankylosing spondylitis. Using its own MiXCR run on the 5' RACE reads, TCRdb lists one record per CDR3 protein. This repertoire shows roughly 180,000 distinct CDR3 sequences, more than 10% found once; its top ten account for 16%. Sequenced material: blood, either unsorted or a sorted T cell fraction (not recorded which). These receptors originate from a male donor with ankylosing spondylitis or in good health (not recorded which). Each CDR3 is given with its conserved first and last residue. D genes are given only for firm matches. Clone sizes are given selectively: once, few, many, or a class where the clone is expanded.

V gene	clone size	D gene	J gene	CDR3 protein	CDR3 DNA
TRBV11-2	few	NA	TRBJ1-2	CASSLTGLEGYTF	TGTGCCAGCAGCCTAACAGGGTTGGAGGGCTACACCTTC
TRBV4-1	few	TRBD2	TRBJ2-1	CASSHKGLAPGDEQFF	TGCGCCAGCAGCCACAAGGGACTAGCCCCTGGGGATGAGCAGTTCTTC
TRBV5-6	NA	TRBD1	TRBJ2-7	CASSCLDRGYEQYF	TGTGCCAGCAGCTGCTTAGACAGGGGGTACGAGCAGTACTTC
TRBV5-6	few	TRBD2	TRBJ2-7	CASSLPSGFEQYF	TGTGCCAGCAGCTTGCCTAGCGGGTTCGAGCAGTACTTC
TRBV7-9	few	NA	TRBJ2-7	CASSSSSSGDRYEQYF	TGTGCCAGCAGCTCCTCCTCCTCAGGGGACCGCTACGAGCAGTACTTC
TRBV2	few	TRBD2	TRBJ2-1	CASSEGGGAYEQFF	TGTGCCAGCAGTGAAGGCGGGGGGGCCTATGAGCAGTTCTTC
TRBV11-2	few	TRBD2	TRBJ2-1	CASSPRTSGRIHNEQFF	TGTGCCAGCAGCCCGCGGACTAGCGGGAGGATCCACAATGAGCAGTTCTTC
TRBV12-3/TRBV12-4	NA	NA	TRBJ1-1	CASSTGTVNTEAFF	TGTGCCAGCAGCACCGGGACGGTGAACACTGAAGCTTTCTTT
TRBV24-1	few	NA	TRBJ2-2	CATSEGRMGTGELFF	TGTGCCACCAGTGAAGGACGGATGGGGACCGGGGAGCTGTTTTTT
TRBV9	NA	NA	TRBJ2-3	CASSVGSRSTDTQYF	TGTGCCAGCAGCGTAGGTAGCAGGAGCACAGATACGCAGTATTTT
TRBV11-1	many	NA	TRBJ2-2	CASSPGRRGWEDTGELFF	TGTGCCAGCAGCCCAGGTCGACGGGGATGGGAGGACACCGGGGAGCTGTTTTTT
TRBV5-1	few	NA	TRBJ1-5	CASSSGIGQPQHF	TGCGCCAGCAGCTCCGGTATTGGTCAGCCCCAGCATTTT
TRBV6-5	NA	NA	TRBJ2-1	CASSYSRGNEQFF	TGTGCCAGCAGTTACTCTAGAGGAAATGAGCAGTTCTTC
TRBV20-1	few	NA	TRBJ2-2	CSARDVGANANTGELFF	TGCAGTGCTAGAGATGTTGGAGCGAATGCGAACACCGGGGAGCTGTTTTTT
TRBV4-2	NA	NA	TRBJ2-7	CASSARYRGEQYF	TGTGCCAGCAGCGCAAGATACCGAGGGGAGCAGTACTTC
TRBV7-9	few	NA	TRBJ1-1	CASTFLSGGGTEAFF	TGTGCCAGCACCTTTTTGTCCGGTGGGGGCACTGAAGCTTTCTTT
TRBV20-1	NA	TRBD2	TRBJ2-1	CSARYTSGRVNEQFF	TGCAGTGCTAGGTATACTAGCGGGAGGGTCAATGAGCAGTTCTTC
TRBV10-2	NA	TRBD1	TRBJ1-2	CASSPDREYGYTF	TGCGCCAGCAGCCCGGACAGGGAGTATGGCTACACCTTC
TRBV12-5	few	NA	TRBJ2-5	CASGFFVGDRETSGLRETQYF	TGTGCTAGTGGGTTCTTCGTGGGGGACAGGGAGACTAGCGGACTAAGGGAGACCCAGTACTTC
TRBV15	NA	NA	TRBJ2-1	CATWDEYNEQFF	TGTGCCACCTGGGATGAGTACAATGAGCAGTTCTTC
TRBV29-1	few	NA	TRBJ1-1	CSVVEGGTEAFF	TGCAGCGTTGTGGAGGGGGGCACTGAAGCTTTCTTT
TRBV7-6	few	NA	TRBJ1-5	CASSLTDSPSQPQHF	TGTGCCAGCAGCTTGACTGATTCCCCAAGTCAGCCCCAGCATTTT
TRBV9	NA	TRBD1	TRBJ2-7	CASSDPRDRDSYEQYF	TGTGCCAGCAGCGATCCCCGGGACAGGGACTCCTACGAGCAGTACTTC
TRBV5-6	NA	NA	TRBJ2-7	CASSLDRRNEQYF	TGTGCCAGCAGCTTGGATCGTCGAAACGAGCAGTACTTC
TRBV7-9	NA	TRBD1	TRBJ2-5	CASSLRQGGETQYF	TGTGCCAGCAGCTTAAGACAGGGTGGGGAGACCCAGTACTTC
TRBV9	few	NA	TRBJ2-3	CASSVLGDTQYF	TGTGCCAGCAGCGTCCTCGGAGATACGCAGTATTTT
TRBV6-1	few	NA	TRBJ2-5	CASRGRRHQETQYF	TGTGCCAGCAGGGGGAGGAGACATCAAGAGACCCAGTACTTC
TRBV18	few	NA	TRBJ1-1	CASSAEMNTEAFF	TGTGCCAGCTCCGCAGAGATGAACACTGAAGCTTTCTTT
TRBV3-1	NA	NA	TRBJ2-7	CASSQDGRGLEEQYF	TGTGCCAGCAGCCAAGATGGGAGGGGGCTGGAAGAGCAGTACTTC
TRBV4-1	many	NA	TRBJ2-1	CASSQAPLGQNEQFF	TGCGCCAGCAGCCAAGCCCCCCTAGGTCAAAATGAGCAGTTCTTC
TRBV19	few	TRBD1	TRBJ1-5	CASSTPPGTGSYSNQPQHF	TGTGCCAGTAGTACTCCGCCCGGGACAGGGAGTTATAGCAATCAGCCCCAGCATTTT
TRBV4-1	many	NA	TRBJ1-1	CASSQDLGFDTEAFF	TGCGCCAGCAGCCAGGATTTGGGGTTTGACACTGAAGCTTTCTTT
TRBV7-8	few	NA	TRBJ2-6	CASSLGTTDSISGANVLTF	TGTGCCAGCAGCTTAGGTACGACAGATTCTATCTCTGGGGCCAACGTCCTGACTTTC
TRBV5-1	few	NA	TRBJ1-1	CASSLFGENTEAFF	TGCGCCAGCAGCTTGTTCGGAGAGAACACTGAAGCTTTCTTT
TRBV10-3	NA	NA	TRBJ2-7	CAISEEDEQYF	TGTGCCATCAGCGAGGAGGACGAGCAGTACTTC
TRBV20-1	NA	NA	TRBJ2-3	CSATGPTDTQYF	TGCAGTGCTACTGGGCCGACAGATACGCAGTATTTT
TRBV5-1	few	TRBD1	TRBJ2-7	CASSLAGTVYEQYF	TGCGCCAGCAGCTTGGCGGGGACAGTCTACGAGCAGTACTTC
TRBV29-1	few	NA	TRBJ2-1	CSVEGGRNSYNEQFF	TGCAGCGTTGAGGGGGGCCGGAACTCCTACAATGAGCAGTTCTTC
TRBV15	few	TRBD2	TRBJ2-2	CATSSPASGSTGELFF	TGTGCCACCAGCAGTCCCGCTAGCGGGAGCACCGGGGAGCTGTTTTTT
TRBV9	few	NA	TRBJ1-2	CASSTRTEANYGYTF	TGTGCCAGCAGCACTCGGACAGAAGCTAACTATGGCTACACCTTC
TRBV20-1	NA	TRBD1	TRBJ2-5	CSVLQGAEPLSYQETQYF	TGCAGTGTTCTGCAGGGGGCTGAACCACTCTCATACCAAGAGACCCAGTACTTC
TRBV12-3/TRBV12-4	few	NA	TRBJ2-5	CASSDRTVQETQYF	TGTGCCAGCAGTGACCGGACAGTCCAAGAGACCCAGTACTTC
TRBV6-1	few	NA	TRBJ1-4	CASRSDSGATNEKLFF	TGTGCCAGCAGATCAGACAGCGGGGCAACTAATGAAAAACTGTTTTTT
TRBV7-8	few	NA	TRBJ2-3	CASSLRLVETQYF	TGTGCCAGCAGCCTTAGACTAGTAGAGACGCAGTATTTT
TRBV7-6	few	NA	TRBJ1-2	CASSVGSGNLPYYGYTF	TGTGCCAGCAGCGTCGGCTCCGGGAACCTACCCTACTATGGCTACACCTTC
TRBV12-3/TRBV12-4	many	TRBD2	TRBJ2-3	CASRWTSGDRDTQYF	TGTGCCAGCAGGTGGACTAGCGGGGACCGAGATACGCAGTATTTT